One sample yielded the 31 T cell receptor beta chains listed below, sequenced in a study of cytomegalovirus exposure and HLA in healthy donors. Vbeta (60) and Jbeta (13) primers were used in the PCR. Sequencing was performed with immunoSEQ multiplex PCR; in TCRdb, only in-frame clones are kept and a portion is missing. Among about 160,000 clones listed, roughly 72% were seen once. Input material: PBMCs. The receptors originated from a woman in her 40s in good health and CMV-seronegative.

This clone has just one count. This rearrangement joins TRBV29-1 to TRBJ2-2; a possible D gene is TRBD1 (6 bases). The CDR3 length is 13 residues. Germline V gene data show CDR1 as SQVTM and CDR2 as ANQGSEA. Trimming took off 7 bases at V and 3 bases at J, with 12 bases between the two ends. CDR3 protein: CSGGQTYTGELFF. In DNA form, the CDR3 reads TGCAGCGGTGGACAGACCTACACCGGGGAGCTGTTTTTT.

This clone has just one count. The rearrangement uses TRBV5-1 and TRBJ2-5; 8 nucleotides match TRBD1. V lost 1 base, J lost 3 bases, and 5 bases stayed unmatched. Germline assignment: CDR1 SGHRS and CDR2 YFSETQ. CDR3 size: 15 residues. The chain's CDR3 is CASSLLGQGEETQYF. DNA for the CDR3: TGCGCCAGCAGCTTGCTCGGACAGGGTGAAGAGACCCAGTACTTC. Based on the CDR3 plus reference TRBV5-1 and TRBJ2-5, the full variable domain is KAGVTQTPRYLIKTRGQQVTLSCSPISGHRSVSWYQQTPGQGLQFLFEYFSETQRNKGNFPGRFSGRQFSNSRSEMNVSTLELGDSALYLCASSLLGQGEETQYFGPGTRLLVL.

This chain joins TRBV29-1 and TRBJ2-1, with 12 bases aligning to TRBD2. This CDR3 has 14 residues. Germline loops: CDR1 SQVTM, CDR2 ANQGSEA. Trimming took 4 bases from V and 8 from J; bases not matched to a gene: 6. Here the CDR3 DNA reads TGCAGCGTTGTACCTAGCGGGAGGGGCGATGAGCAGTTCTTC. Its protein product is CSVVPSGRGDEQFF.

The chain links TRBV15 to TRBJ2-3; 10 positions match TRBD1. CDR3 length: 20 residues. Germline V gives CDR1 LNHNV, CDR2 YYDKDF (reference sequence). V lost 5 bases to trimming and J lost 2 bases; unmatched junction nucleotides: 19. The CDR3 nucleotides are TGTGCCACCAGCGGGGAGGAACGGGACAGGGGAGGGGATTACACAGATACGCAGTATTTT. It yields the protein CATSGEERDRGGDYTDTQYF. The complete variable domain, with remaining parts taken from reference TRBV15 and TRBJ2-3, reads DAMVIQNPRYQVTQFGKPVTLSCSQTLNHNVMYWYQQKSSQAPKLLFHYYDKDFNNEADTPDNFQSRRPNTSFCFLDIRSPGLGDTAMYLCATSGEERDRGGDYTDTQYFGPGTRLTVL.

In regard to this clone: A junction boundary mismatches the germline segment, possibly from a read error. J is TRBJ2-5 and V is TRBV7-9, with 10 positions matching TRBD2. CDR1 and CDR2 from the germline V gene are SEHNR and FQNEAQ (reference sequence). The CDR3 contains 13 residues. Here the CDR3 DNA reads TGTGCCAGCAGCCTAGCGGGAGCAGAGACCCAGTACTTC. As protein: CASSLAGAETQYF. Using reference TRBV7-9 and TRBJ2-5 for the parts outside the CDR3, the full variable domain is DTGVSQNPRHKITKRGQNVTFRCDPISEHNRLYWYRQTLGQGPEFLTYFQNEAQLEKSRLLSDRFSAERPKGSFSTLEIQRTEQGDSAMYLCASSLAGAETQYFGPGTRLLVL.

This chain connects TRBV5-6 to TRBJ1-5; tentative D call: TRBD1 (5 bases). This CDR3 contains 15 residues. Trimming removed 4 bases from V and 9 bases from J, with 20 bases in between. Germline V gives CDR1 SGHDT, CDR2 YYEEEE. Here the CDR3 reads CASSIYGGYDRPQHF. In DNA, the CDR3 is TGTGCCAGCAGCATTTATGGGGGGTACGATCGGCCCCAGCATTTT.

The chain uses TRBV18 and TRBJ2-1; TRBD2 aligns across 11 bases. Unmatched junction bases numbered 0, after V lost 3 bases and J lost 5 bases. The CDR3 consists of 14 residues. Germline V gives CDR1 KGHSH, CDR2 LQKENI. CDR3 bases: TGTGCCAGCTCACCGGGACTAGCGGACAATGAGCAGTTCTTC. This translates into CASSPGLADNEQFF.

CDR3 amino acids: CASISYGGVKNIQYF. DNA of the CDR3: TGTGCCAGCATAAGCTATGGGGGGGTCAAAAACATTCAGTACTTC. The chain combines TRBV28 with TRBJ2-4, with 7 bases that match TRBD2. The junction had 9 bases not matched to a gene; V was cut back by 7 bases and J by 3 bases. This CDR3 comprises 15 residues. Looked up from germline, CDR1 is MDHEN and CDR2 is SYDVKM. Drawing the rest from reference TRBV28 and TRBJ2-4, the complete variable domain is DVKVTQSSRYLVKRTGEKVFLECVQDMDHENMFWYRQDPGLGLRLIYFSYDVKMKEKGDIPEGYSVSREKKERFSLILESASTNQTSMYLCASISYGGVKNIQYFGAGTRLSVL.

V usage is TRBV13 and J usage is TRBJ2-1, with TRBD1 identical over 10 bases. V lost 5 bases and J lost 4; bases outside the gene matches: 11. From germline, CDR1 is PRHDT and CDR2 FYEKMQ (reference sequence). The CDR3 has 17 residues. The CDR3 spells CASSERQGALSYNEQFF. The CDR3 DNA follows: TGTGCCAGCAGCGAGAGACAGGGGGCTCTCTCATACAATGAGCAGTTCTTC.

The chain is built from TRBV15 and TRBJ2-7, with 8 bases matching TRBD1. CDR3 length: 12 residues. The V gene end was trimmed by 9 bases and the J gene end by 4 bases; junction bases not matched to a gene: 5. The germline CDR1 and CDR2 sequences are LNHNV and YYDKDF (reference sequence). The CDR3 bases are TGTGCCACGGGGAGGACAGGGTACGAGCAGTACTTC. Translated: CATGRTGYEQYF.

This clone was picked up one time. V gene TRBV27 combines with J gene TRBJ2-7; D is unresolved. CDR1 and CDR2 (germline): MNHEY, SMNVEV (reference sequence). Trimming took off 3 bases at V and 3 bases at J, with 6 bases between the two ends. This CDR3 has 12 residues. In nucleotides, the CDR3 is TGTGCCAGCAGTTTTTCGGGCTACGAGCAGTACTTC. Its translation is CASSFSGYEQYF.

This clone was counted a few times. The CDR3 nucleotides are TGTGCCAGCAGTTTCGACAGGGGGTCTGGGGCCAACGTCCTGACTTTC. This sequence encodes CASSFDRGSGANVLTF. The chain has TRBV28 and TRBJ2-6, with 9 bases identical to TRBD1. With V trimmed by 3 bases and J by 1 base, 1 base remained unmatched. Germline CDR1 reads MDHEN; CDR2 reads SYDVKM. The CDR3 runs 16 residues. Full variable domain (rest looked up from reference TRBV28 and TRBJ2-6): DVKVTQSSRYLVKRTGEKVFLECVQDMDHENMFWYRQDPGLGLRLIYFSYDVKMKEKGDIPEGYSVSREKKERFSLILESASTNQTSMYLCASSFDRGSGANVLTFGAGSRLTVL.

The V call is TRBV18, the J call TRBJ1-5, with no clear D. The CDR3 covers 13 residues. Trimming cost V 2 bases and J 9 bases, with 11 bases left between them. CDR1 and CDR2 from the germline V gene are KGHSH and LQKENI. CDR3 amino acids: CASSPGQIWPQHF. As DNA, the CDR3 is TGTGCCAGCTCACCAGGCCAAATCTGGCCCCAGCATTTT.

The chain carries TRBV5-1 and TRBJ2-5, with TRBD1 matching 8 bases. The V gene's germline CDR1 is SGHRS and CDR2 YFSETQ. The ends lost 0 bases at V and 5 bases at J; junction bases unmatched: 6. CDR3 length equals 15 residues. The CDR3 is CASSLEPGGAETQYF. CDR3 DNA sequence: TGCGCCAGCAGCTTGGAGCCAGGGGGCGCGGAGACCCAGTACTTC.

The rearrangement uses TRBV5-5 and TRBJ1-4; TRBD1 matches 10 bases. V lost 3 bases to trimming and J lost 11 bases; unmatched junction nucleotides: 10. The CDR3 spans 15 residues. Germline CDR1 reads SGHKS; CDR2 reads YYEKEE (reference sequence). The CDR3 reads CASSSIRDRGQKLFF. The DNA for the CDR3 is TGTGCCAGCAGCTCTATCCGGGACAGGGGACAGAAACTGTTTTTT.

This clone was counted between two and nine times. The gene calls are TRBV19 and TRBJ1-4, with a possible D match to TRBD1 (6 bases). Trimming shortened V by 5 bases and J by 8 bases, and 15 bases separated the two germline ends. Germline CDR1 reads LNHDA; CDR2 reads SQIVND (reference sequence). CDR3 length equals 14 residues. For the CDR3, the DNA is TGTGCCAGTAGTGCAGGGGATTGGAAGGAAAAACTGTTTTTT. This gives the protein CASSAGDWKEKLFF. The full variable domain, its missing parts supplied by reference TRBV19 and TRBJ1-4, is DGGITQSPKYLFRKEGQNVTLSCEQNLNHDAMYWYRQDPGQGLRLIYYSQIVNDFQKGDIAEGYSVSREKKESFPLTVTSAQKNPTAFYLCASSAGDWKEKLFFGSGTQLSVL.

In DNA, the CDR3 is TGCGCCAGCAGCCAAGAAACCAGCGGGAAGGGGGATGAGCAGTTCTTC. It encodes CASSQETSGKGDEQFF. V is TRBV4-1 and J is TRBJ2-1, with D tentatively TRBD2 (7 bases). Between the trimmed V and J ends, which lost 0 bases and 8 bases, there was a span of 17 bases. CDR3 length equals 16 residues. The germline V gene has CDR1 MGHRA and CDR2 YSYEKL.

In this sample, this clone turned up a few times. The chain carries TRBV27 and TRBJ2-7; the match to TRBD1 covers 8 bases. The CDR3 covers 15 residues. Germline V gene lookup returns CDR1 MNHEY and CDR2 SMNVEV (reference sequence). The J segment lost 0 bases and the V segment lost 5 bases, leaving 6 bases of the junction unmatched. The CDR3 region is CASSPDRANSYEQYF. DNA of the CDR3: TGTGCCAGCAGTCCGGACAGGGCCAACTCCTACGAGCAGTACTTC.

This chain connects TRBV7-8 to TRBJ1-2, with 9 nucleotides matching TRBD1. Germline CDR1 and CDR2: SGHVS and FQNEAQ. V shed 1 base and J 3 bases; nucleotides not matched to a gene: 3. This CDR3 is built from 15 residues. The DNA for the CDR3 is TGTGCCAGCAGCTTAGGTGGACAGGGGCACTATGGCTACACCTTC. Protein: CASSLGGQGHYGYTF. Complete variable domain (other parts from reference TRBV7-8 and TRBJ1-2): GAGVSQSPRYKVAKRGQDVALRCDPISGHVSLFWYQQALGQGPEFLTYFQNEAQLDKSGLPSDRFFAERPEGSVSTLKIQRTQQEDSAVYLCASSLGGQGHYGYTFGSGTRLTVV.

V is TRBV25-1 and J is TRBJ2-1; 8 bases align to TRBD1. The V and J ends lost 2 bases and 7 bases, in that order; junction bases with no gene match: 7. The CDR3 spans 15 residues. Germline loops: CDR1 MGHDK, CDR2 SYGVNS. CDR3 DNA: TGTGCCAGCAGTGAAGGGGGGCAGGGGGCGAATGAGCAGTTCTTC. This encodes CASSEGGQGANEQFF.

The chain uses TRBV19 and TRBJ1-5; the D is unclear. The CDR3 consists of 14 residues. V was clipped by 4 bases and J by 2 bases, with 9 bases between them. Germline V lookup: CDR1 LNHDA, CDR2 SQIVND (reference sequence). DNA of the CDR3: TGTGCCAGTAGTACCGACAAGGGCAATCAGCCCCAGCATTTT. Translating gives CASSTDKGNQPQHF.

A few counts support this clone. The rearrangement uses TRBV29-1 and TRBJ2-1; 8 positions match TRBD1. CDR1 is SQVTM, CDR2 ANQGSEA, per germline. With V trimmed by 0 bases and J by 0 bases, 4 bases remained unmatched. CDR3 size: 16 residues. CDR3 coding DNA: TGCAGCGTTGAAGAGGGGACAGGTAGCTCCTACAATGAGCAGTTCTTC. Its translation: CSVEEGTGSSYNEQFF.

The chain links TRBV9 to TRBJ2-1; 9 bases map to TRBD2. This CDR3 is 16 amino acids long. In germline, CDR1 is SGDLS, CDR2 YYNGEE. V lost 0 bases and J lost 12; bases outside the gene matches: 13. The chain's CDR3 is CASSVEGTSLVGGQFF. The CDR3 DNA reads TGTGCCAGCAGCGTAGAAGGGACTAGCCTAGTTGGAGGGCAGTTCTTC.

This rearrangement joins TRBV2 to TRBJ2-7; tentative D call: TRBD2 (5 bases). Germline CDR1 and CDR2: SNHLY and FYNNEI. There are 15 residues in the CDR3. The V gene lost 3 bases and the J gene lost 1 base, with 13 bases spanning the gap. Here the CDR3 reads CASSDIRAVSYEQYF. The CDR3 nucleotides read TGTGCCAGCAGTGATATAAGAGCGGTTTCCTACGAGCAGTACTTC. Full variable domain (rest looked up from reference TRBV2 and TRBJ2-7): EPEVTQTPSHQVTQMGQEVILRCVPISNHLYFYWYRQILGQKVEFLVSFYNNEISEKSEIFDDQFSVERPDGSNFTLKIRSTKLEDSAMYFCASSDIRAVSYEQYFGPGTRLTVT.

J is TRBJ1-1 and V is TRBV28; 7 bases agree with TRBD1. The CDR3 extends over 15 amino acids. The V gene end was trimmed by 5 bases and the J gene end by 5 bases; junction bases not matched to a gene: 11. Germline V gene lookup returns CDR1 MDHEN and CDR2 SYDVKM. The CDR3: CASSLSGTDLTEAFF. The CDR3 nucleotides read TGTGCCAGCAGTCTCTCCGGGACAGATTTAACTGAAGCTTTCTTT.

The V and J genes are TRBV5-1 and TRBJ2-3; 9 bases agree with TRBD2. CDR3 length equals 15 residues. The germline V gene encodes CDR1 SGHRS and CDR2 YFSETQ. Trimming took 0 bases from V and 1 from J; bases not matched to a gene: 0. DNA of the CDR3: TGCGCCAGCAGCTTGGAGCGGGAGGGCACAGATACGCAGTATTTT. It codes for CASSLEREGTDTQYF. Looking up the rest from reference TRBV5-1 and TRBJ2-3 gives the full variable domain: KAGVTQTPRYLIKTRGQQVTLSCSPISGHRSVSWYQQTPGQGLQFLFEYFSETQRNKGNFPGRFSGRQFSNSRSEMNVSTLELGDSALYLCASSLEREGTDTQYFGPGTRLTVL.

V and J are TRBV19 and TRBJ2-7; TRBD1 matches 9 bases. With V trimmed by 6 bases and J by 4 bases, 4 bases remained unmatched. The CDR3 is 13 amino acids. Germline CDR1 and CDR2: LNHDA and SQIVND (reference sequence). CDR3 nucleotide sequence: TGTGCCAGTAGGTCAGGACAGGGGTACGAGCAGTACTTC. Its protein product is CASRSGQGYEQYF.

This rearrangement joins TRBV5-8 to TRBJ1-5; 9 positions match TRBD1. This CDR3 is 13 amino acids long. J lost 7 bases, V lost 4 bases, and 3 bases had no gene match. The germline CDR1 and CDR2 sequences are SGHTS and YDEGEE. CDR3 coding DNA: TGTGCCAGCAGCCCGGACAGGGGACAGCCCCAGCATTTT. Encoded protein: CASSPDRGQPQHF. The full variable domain, completed using reference TRBV5-8 and TRBJ1-5, is EAGVTQSPTHLIKTRGQQATLRCSPISGHTSVYWYQQALGLGLQFLLWYDEGEERNRGNFPPRFSGRQFPNYSSELNVNALELEDSALYLCASSPDRGQPQHFGDGTRLSIL.

This clone is medium-sized by share. The chain is built from TRBV7-6 and TRBJ1-3; no definite D call. Germline V gene lookup returns CDR1 SGHVS and CDR2 FNYEAQ. V was clipped by 1 base and J by 4 bases, with 11 bases between them. The CDR3 is 15 amino acids. CDR3 nucleotide sequence: TGTGCCAGCAGCTTAGGGTACGGGATGGGAAACACCATATATTTT. This codes for CASSLGYGMGNTIYF.

Comment on this clone: Additional DNA sequences in this sample encode the identical CDR3. The chain links TRBV5-4 to TRBJ2-7, with D possibly matching TRBD2 (7 bases). Germline loops: CDR1 SGHNT, CDR2 YYREEE (reference sequence). This CDR3 has 15 residues. V was clipped by 4 bases and J by 0 bases, with 14 bases between them. The CDR3 loop reads CASSLGGGSSYEQYF. The CDR3 nucleotides are TGTGCCAGCAGCCTAGGGGGGGGAAGCTCCTACGAGCAGTACTTC. The whole variable domain, filled in from reference TRBV5-4 and TRBJ2-7, reads ETGVTQSPTHLIKTRGQQVTLRCSSQSGHNTVSWYQQALGQGPQFIFQYYREEENGRGNFPPRFSGLQFPNYSSELNVNALELDDSALYLCASSLGGGSSYEQYFGPGTRLTVT.

The V gene is TRBV10-3, the J gene TRBJ1-4; 11 bases are shared with TRBD1. Trimming at V came to 3 bases and at J to 11 bases, leaving 8 bases not matched to a gene. CDR1 is ENHRY, CDR2 SYGVKD, per germline. This CDR3 has 15 residues. The CDR3 region has the DNA TGTGCCATCAGTGAATTTGGACAGGGGGCCGAGAAACTGTTTTTT. It yields the protein CAISEFGQGAEKLFF.